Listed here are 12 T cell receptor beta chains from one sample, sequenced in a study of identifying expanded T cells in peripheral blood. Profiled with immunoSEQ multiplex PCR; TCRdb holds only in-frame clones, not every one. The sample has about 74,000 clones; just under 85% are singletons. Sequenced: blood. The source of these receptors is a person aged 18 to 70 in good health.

The CDR3: CSVADRGRGTGELFF. The CDR3, as DNA: TGCAGCGTAGCGGACAGGGGGCGGGGCACCGGGGAGCTGTTTTTT. The J gene is TRBJ2-2, the V gene TRBV29-1; TRBD1 matches at 11 bases. The CDR3 runs to 15 residues. Germline V gene sequence: CDR1 SQVTM, CDR2 ANQGSEA. Trimming removed 6 bases from V and 4 bases from J; junction bases left unmatched: 7.

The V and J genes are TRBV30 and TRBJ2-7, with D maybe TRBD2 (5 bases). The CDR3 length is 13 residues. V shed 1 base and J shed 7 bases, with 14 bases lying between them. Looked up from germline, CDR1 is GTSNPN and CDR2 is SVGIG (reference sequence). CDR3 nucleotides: TGTGCCTGGAGTGGAACTAGTTTGTTAGAGCAGTACTTC. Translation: CAWSGTSLLEQYF.

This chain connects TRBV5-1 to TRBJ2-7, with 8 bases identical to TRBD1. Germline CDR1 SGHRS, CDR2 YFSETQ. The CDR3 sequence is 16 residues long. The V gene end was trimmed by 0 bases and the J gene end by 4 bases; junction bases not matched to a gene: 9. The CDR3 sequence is CASSLVLTGGTYEQYF. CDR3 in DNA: TGCGCCAGCAGCTTGGTCCTAACAGGGGGGACTTACGAGCAGTACTTC.

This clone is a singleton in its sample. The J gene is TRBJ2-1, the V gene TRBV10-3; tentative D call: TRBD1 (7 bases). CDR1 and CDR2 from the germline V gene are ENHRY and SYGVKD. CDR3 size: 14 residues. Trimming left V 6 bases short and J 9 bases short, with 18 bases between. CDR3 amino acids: CAIRPSGGGSEQFF. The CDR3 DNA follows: TGTGCCATCAGGCCCTCTGGAGGGGGCAGTGAGCAGTTCTTC.

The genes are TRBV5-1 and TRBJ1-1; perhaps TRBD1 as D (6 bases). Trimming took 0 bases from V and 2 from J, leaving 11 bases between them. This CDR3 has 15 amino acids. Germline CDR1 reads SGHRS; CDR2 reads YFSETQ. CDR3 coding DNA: TGCGCCAGCAGCTTGGCCGCAGGGGTAAACACTGAAGCTTTCTTT. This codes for CASSLAAGVNTEAFF.

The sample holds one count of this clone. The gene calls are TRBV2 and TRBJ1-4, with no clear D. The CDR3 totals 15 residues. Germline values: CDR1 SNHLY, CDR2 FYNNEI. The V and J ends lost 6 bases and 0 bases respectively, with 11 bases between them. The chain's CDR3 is CASRRDIATNEKLFF. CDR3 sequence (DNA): TGTGCCAGCAGGCGAGACATAGCAACTAATGAAAAACTGTTTTTT.

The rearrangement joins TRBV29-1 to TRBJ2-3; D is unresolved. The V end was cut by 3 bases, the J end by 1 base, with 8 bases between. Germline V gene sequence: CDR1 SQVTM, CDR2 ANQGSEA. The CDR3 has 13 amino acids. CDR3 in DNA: TGCAGCGTTGATGTAGGTCGCACAGATACGCAGTATTTT. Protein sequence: CSVDVGRTDTQYF.

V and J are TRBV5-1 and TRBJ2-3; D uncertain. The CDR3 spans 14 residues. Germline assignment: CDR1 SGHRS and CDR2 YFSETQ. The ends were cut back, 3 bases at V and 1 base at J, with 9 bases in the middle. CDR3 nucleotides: TGCGCCAGCAGCTGGAACACCCGCACAGATACGCAGTATTTT. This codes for CASSWNTRTDTQYF.

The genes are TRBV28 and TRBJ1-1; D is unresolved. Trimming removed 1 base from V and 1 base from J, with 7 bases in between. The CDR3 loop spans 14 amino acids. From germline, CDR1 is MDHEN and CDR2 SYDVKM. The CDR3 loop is CASSLSPGNTEAFF. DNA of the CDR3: TGTGCCAGCAGTTTATCCCCAGGGAACACTGAAGCTTTCTTT.

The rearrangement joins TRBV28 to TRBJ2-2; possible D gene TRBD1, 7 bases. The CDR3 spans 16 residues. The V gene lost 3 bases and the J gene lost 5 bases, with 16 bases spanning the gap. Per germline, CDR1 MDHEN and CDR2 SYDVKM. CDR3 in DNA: TGTGCCAGCAGTTTCTTGAGGGCAGGGGGGACCGGGGAGCTGTTTTTT. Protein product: CASSFLRAGGTGELFF.

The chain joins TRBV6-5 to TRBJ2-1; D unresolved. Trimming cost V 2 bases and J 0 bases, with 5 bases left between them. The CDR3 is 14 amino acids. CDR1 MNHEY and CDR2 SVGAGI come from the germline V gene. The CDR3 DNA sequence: TGTGCCAGCAGTTACGGCAGCTCCTACAATGAGCAGTTCTTC. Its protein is CASSYGSSYNEQFF.

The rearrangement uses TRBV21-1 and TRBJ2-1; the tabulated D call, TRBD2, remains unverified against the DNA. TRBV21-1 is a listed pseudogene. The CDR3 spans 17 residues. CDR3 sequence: CASSNMGSAGSYNEQFF. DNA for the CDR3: TGTGCCAGCAGCAATATGGGTAGCGCGGGGTCCTACAATGAGCAGTTCTTC.